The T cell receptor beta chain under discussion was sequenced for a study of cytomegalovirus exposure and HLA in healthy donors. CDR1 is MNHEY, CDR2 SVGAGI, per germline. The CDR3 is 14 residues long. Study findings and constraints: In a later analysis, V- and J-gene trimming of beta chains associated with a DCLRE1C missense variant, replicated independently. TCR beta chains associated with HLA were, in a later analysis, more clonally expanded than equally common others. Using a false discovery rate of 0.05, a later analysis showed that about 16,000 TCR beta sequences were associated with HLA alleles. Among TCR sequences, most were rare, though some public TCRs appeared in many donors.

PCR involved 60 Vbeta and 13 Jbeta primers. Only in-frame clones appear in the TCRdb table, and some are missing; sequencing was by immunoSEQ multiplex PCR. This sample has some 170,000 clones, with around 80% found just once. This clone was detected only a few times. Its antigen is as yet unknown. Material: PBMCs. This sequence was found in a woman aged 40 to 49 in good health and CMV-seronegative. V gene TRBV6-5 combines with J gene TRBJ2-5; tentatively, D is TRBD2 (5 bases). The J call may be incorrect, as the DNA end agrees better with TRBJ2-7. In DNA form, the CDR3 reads TGTGCCAGCAGTTACAGAGGGCCCTCCTACGAGCAGTACTTC. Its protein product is CASSYRGPSYEQYF.